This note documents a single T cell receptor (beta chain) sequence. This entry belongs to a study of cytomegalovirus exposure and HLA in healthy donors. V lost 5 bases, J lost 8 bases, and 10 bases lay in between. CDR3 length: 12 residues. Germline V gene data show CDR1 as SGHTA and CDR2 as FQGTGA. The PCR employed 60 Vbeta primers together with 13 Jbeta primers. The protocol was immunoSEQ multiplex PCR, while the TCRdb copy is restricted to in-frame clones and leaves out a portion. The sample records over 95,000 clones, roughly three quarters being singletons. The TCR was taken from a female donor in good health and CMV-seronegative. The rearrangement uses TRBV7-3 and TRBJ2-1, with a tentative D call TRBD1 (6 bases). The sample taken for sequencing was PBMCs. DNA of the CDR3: TGTGCCAGCAGCCCCGCAGGGGATGAGCAGTTCTTC. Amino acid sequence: CASSPAGDEQFF.